These 7 T cell receptor beta chains came from one sample sequenced in a study of OX40 agonist ivuxolimab in advanced cancers. Clones were sequenced by immunoSEQ multiplex PCR, and TCRdb holds only the in-frame ones, with some missing. The sample consists of 100,000 or so clones, under 85% of them appearing once. The sequencing here drew on CD4+ or CD8+ T cells sorted from blood, taken in a trial of the OX40 agonist ivuxolimab. These receptor sequences come from an adult with an advanced solid tumor such as melanoma, head and neck, liver or kidney cancer.

J is TRBJ1-2 and V is TRBV5-1; D gene uncertain. The CDR3 is 13 amino acids. V was trimmed by 5 bases and J by 1 base, leaving 9 bases between them. Germline CDR1 reads SGHRS; CDR2 reads YFSETQ. The CDR3 DNA reads TGCGCCAGCAGTAGGACGGATAACTATGGCTACACCTTC. It is translated as CASSRTDNYGYTF.

The chain carries TRBV12-5 and TRBJ2-7, with 8 bases matching TRBD1. Losses at the gene ends were 1 base for V and 7 bases for J; bases not matched to a gene: 0. The CDR3 totals 12 residues. Germline V gives CDR1 LGHNT, CDR2 FRNRAP. CDR3 nucleotide sequence: TGTGCTAGTGGTTTGGGACAGGGGGAGCAGTACTTC. Its protein is CASGLGQGEQYF.

The chain combines TRBV5-1 with TRBJ2-5; 7 bases line up with TRBD1. Germline CDR1 reads SGHRS; CDR2 reads YFSETQ. Trimming took 0 bases from V and 2 from J; bases not matched to a gene: 1. This CDR3 is 14 amino acids long. The CDR3 spells CASSLGTGQETQYF. In nucleotides, the CDR3 is TGCGCCAGCAGCTTGGGGACAGGACAAGAGACCCAGTACTTC.

The chain has TRBV7-9 and TRBJ2-7; the D gene could be TRBD1 or TRBD2 (5 bases each). The V gene lost 0 bases and the J gene lost 1 base, with 7 bases spanning the gap. Germline CDR1 reads SEHNR; CDR2 reads FQNEAQ (reference sequence). The length of the CDR3 is 14 residues. CDR3 sequence (DNA): TGTGCCAGCAGCTTAGCGGGGGAATCCTACGAGCAGTACTTC. Amino acid sequence: CASSLAGESYEQYF. Using reference TRBV7-9 and TRBJ2-7 for the parts outside the CDR3, the full variable domain is DTGVSQNPRHKITKRGQNVTFRCDPISEHNRLYWYRQTLGQGPEFLTYFQNEAQLEKSRLLSDRFSAERPKGSFSTLEIQRTEQGDSAMYLCASSLAGESYEQYFGPGTRLTVT.

This clone was seen more than once but under ten times. The chain employs TRBV27 and TRBJ2-2; maybe TRBD1 (5 bases). The CDR3 runs to 14 residues. CDR1 is MNHEY, CDR2 SMNVEV, per germline (reference sequence). V lost 6 bases to trimming and J lost 7 bases, with 15 bases between them. The CDR3 bases are TGTGCCAGCAGCTTCGGCAGGGTCAGCGGGGAGCTGTTTTTT. This sequence encodes CASSFGRVSGELFF.

This chain uses TRBV15 with TRBJ2-5; the match to TRBD1 covers 8 bases. The J call may be mistaken, given a closer DNA end match to TRBJ2-7. Germline V CDR1 and CDR2: LNHNV, YYDKDF (reference sequence). CDR3 size: 14 residues. The CDR3 is CATSRGTGMDEQYF. The CDR3 DNA follows: TGTGCCACCAGCAGAGGGACAGGGATGGACGAGCAGTACTTC.

The J gene is TRBJ2-2, the V gene TRBV7-2; 9 bases map to TRBD2. With V trimmed by 1 base and J by 4 bases, 7 bases remained unmatched. Germline-derived CDR1 and CDR2 are SGHTA and FQGNSA. This CDR3 has 17 amino acids. CDR3 amino acids: CASSLDAAGGRTGELFF. CDR3 in DNA: TGTGCCAGCAGCTTAGACGCGGCGGGGGGGCGCACCGGGGAGCTGTTTTTT.